This T cell receptor (beta chain) emerged from a study of blood T cell repertoires in COVID-19. Whole-study context: COVID-19 samples collected from the United States, Italy and Spain covered acute and convalescent phases. PBMCs, B-cell-depleted T cells, or T cells provided the cDNA or gDNA that made up the material.

Unmatched junction bases numbered 1, after V lost 1 base and J lost 2 bases. This CDR3 has 17 residues. Germline assignment: CDR1 LGHNT and CDR2 FRNRAP. Authors' analysis steps: Estimated nucleated cell counts came from reference gene primer amplification. TCRdb's table, derived via immunoSEQ multiplex PCR, lists solely in-frame clones and lacks some. V and J calls and clone size are those listed in that table; D and trimming were worked out from the DNA. The repertoire includes about 130,000 clones, about 89% of them detected once, and less than 4.5% sits in the top ten. This clone showed up just once.

The chain joins TRBV12-5 to TRBJ2-1, with 14 positions matching TRBD2. The sample was peripheral blood. This TCR was recovered from a woman aged 60-70 years with acute or convalescent COVID-19. Written as DNA, the CDR3 is TGTGCTAGTGGTTTGGGACTAGCGGGAGGGGCCTACAATGAGCAGTTCTTC. This sequence encodes CASGLGLAGGAYNEQFF.